The 14 T cell receptor beta chains given below trace back to one sample, sequenced in a study of PD-1 blockade in classical Hodgkin lymphoma. Using immunoSEQ multiplex PCR, the repertoire was profiled, and TCRdb retains in-frame clones only, with some absent. Of 130,000 to 150,000 clones listed, approximately 72% were seen once; the top ten hold 9.2%. With no exception, relapse followed autologous stem cell transplantation in all patients, and brentuximab vedotin exposure varied. The sample in question was peripheral blood mononuclear cells (PBMCs), obtained before the second cycle of nivolumab. The receptor set was obtained from a human donor with classical Hodgkin lymphoma.

Only a few counts were recorded for this clone. This chain uses TRBV7-2 with TRBJ2-4, with 12 bases identical to TRBD2. V shed 4 bases, J shed 7 bases, and the junction held 5 bases outside the gene matches. Germline CDR1 is SGHTA and CDR2 is FQGNSA. The CDR3 length is 15 residues. The CDR3 nucleotides read TGTGCCAGCAGCTCGACTAGCGGGGGTGGGAACATTCAGTACTTC. This translates into CASSSTSGGGNIQYF.

This clone was observed a single time. The junction departs from the called germline gene at one end, perhaps through a read error. The sample carries other DNA sequences with the same CDR3. The V call is TRBV5-6, the J call TRBJ2-3, with 9 nucleotides matching TRBD1. CDR3 size: 13 residues. In germline, CDR1 is SGHDT, CDR2 YYEEEE. CDR3 residues: CASSPPMGTGKVF. The CDR3, as DNA: TGTGCTAGCAGCCCTCCTATGGGGACAGGGAAAGTTTTT.

The genes are TRBV4-1 and TRBJ1-6; D is possibly TRBD1 (6 bases). From germline, CDR1 is MGHRA and CDR2 YSYEKL. V was trimmed by 4 bases and J by 14 bases, leaving 24 bases between them. The CDR3 sequence is 16 residues long. The CDR3 DNA reads TGCGCCAGCAGCCCAATGGGAGTGACAGGCCAGTTAACCCTCCACTTT. It encodes CASSPMGVTGQLTLHF.

This clone was detected ten times or more. The rearrangement links TRBV6-5 to TRBJ2-5; D perhaps matches TRBD1 (6 bases). CDR1 is MNHEY, CDR2 SVGAGI, per germline. CDR3 size: 16 residues. V lost 0 bases and J 2 bases, leaving 13 bases between the germline ends. CDR3 nucleotide sequence: TGTGCCAGCAGTTACTCGACGACAGGCGGGCAAGAGACCCAGTACTTC. Protein sequence: CASSYSTTGGQETQYF.

The chain links TRBV6-6 to TRBJ2-2; D uncertain. CDR1 is MNHNY, CDR2 SVGAGI, per germline (reference sequence). CDR3 length equals 16 residues. V was pared by 0 bases and J by 2 bases, with 10 bases between. CDR3: CASSYSFSPNTGELFF. In nucleotides, the CDR3 is TGTGCCAGCAGTTACTCTTTCAGTCCCAACACCGGGGAGCTGTTTTTT.

The V and J genes are TRBV28 and TRBJ1-1; 7 positions agree with TRBD1. This CDR3 spans 13 amino acids. Germline V gene data show CDR1 as MDHEN and CDR2 as SYDVKM. Trimming took 8 bases from V and 4 from J; bases not matched to a gene: 7. DNA for the CDR3: TGTGCCAGCGACCAGGGGGTTCGCACTGAAGCTTTCTTT. This codes for CASDQGVRTEAFF.

The chain uses TRBV29-1 and TRBJ2-7; D might be TRBD1 or TRBD2, each matching 6 bases. The germline gives CDR1 SQVTM, CDR2 ANQGSEA. Trimming shortened V by 6 bases and J by 0 bases, and 15 bases separated the two germline ends. This CDR3 contains 14 residues. For the CDR3, the DNA is TGCAGCGTGGTCGGGGGCCAAGACTCCTACGAGCAGTACTTC. Translating it yields CSVVGGQDSYEQYF.

J is TRBJ1-2 and V is TRBV10-3; 7 bases map to TRBD1. Germline V gene sequence: CDR1 ENHRY, CDR2 SYGVKD. V dropped 4 bases and J dropped 0; count of bases not matched to a gene: 2. This CDR3 comprises 14 residues. The CDR3 DNA reads as TGTGCCATCAGTGGGGGGACAGCTAACTATGGCTACACCTTC. Its translation: CAISGGTANYGYTF.

About this clone itself: The sample has other DNA sequences that encode this CDR3 too. The chain couples TRBV6-5 to TRBJ2-2; 11 bases are a match to TRBD1. Germline V gene data show CDR1 as MNHEY and CDR2 as SVGAGI. V was clipped by 5 bases and J by 2 bases; unmatched bases: 1. The CDR3 consists of 15 residues. In DNA, the CDR3 is TGTGCCAGCAGTCGGACAGGGGGCAACACCGGGGAGCTGTTTTTT. This translates into CASSRTGGNTGELFF.

This clone was counted once. The rearrangement uses TRBV28 and TRBJ2-7, with 7 positions matching TRBD2. The trim removed 5 bases at V and 5 bases at J, leaving 9 bases unmatched. The CDR3 covers 14 residues. Germline V CDR1 and CDR2: MDHEN, SYDVKM. The CDR3 protein is CASSPVREWDEQYF. For the CDR3, the DNA is TGTGCCAGCAGTCCTGTGCGGGAGTGGGACGAGCAGTACTTC. The whole variable domain, remainder taken from reference TRBV28 and TRBJ2-7, is DVKVTQSSRYLVKRTGEKVFLECVQDMDHENMFWYRQDPGLGLRLIYFSYDVKMKEKGDIPEGYSVSREKKERFSLILESASTNQTSMYLCASSPVREWDEQYFGPGTRLTVT.

This clone was counted a few times. The chain recombines TRBV5-1 with TRBJ1-5; D is unclear. V lost 1 base to trimming and J lost 2 bases, with 7 bases between them. This CDR3 is 14 amino acids long. CDR1 and CDR2 from the germline V gene are SGHRS and YFSETQ. The CDR3 sequence is CASSLSGRNQPQHF. CDR3 sequence (DNA): TGCGCCAGCAGCTTGTCCGGCCGCAATCAGCCCCAGCATTTT.

V gene TRBV7-9 combines with J gene TRBJ2-3; TRBD2 matches 7 bases. CDR1 is SEHNR and CDR2 is FQNEAQ in the germline V gene (reference sequence). V shed 4 bases, J shed 0 bases, and the junction held 4 bases outside the gene matches. CDR3 length: 15 residues. CDR3 DNA sequence: TGTGCCAGCAGCTCTTCGGGGGGTAGCACAGATACGCAGTATTTT. It yields the protein CASSSSGGSTDTQYF.

The J gene is TRBJ2-2, the V gene TRBV7-8; 8 positions agree with TRBD2. The CDR3 extends over 19 amino acids. V lost 4 bases, J lost 3 bases, and 16 bases stayed unmatched. Germline CDR1 and CDR2: SGHVS and FQNEAQ. In DNA, the CDR3 is TGTGCCAGCAGCTCCCGGACTAGCCAGAGCCTTATCGACACCGGGGAGCTGTTTTTT. This translates into CASSSRTSQSLIDTGELFF.

CDR3 bases: TGTGCCAGCAGTTGGGACCGCATGAACACTGAAGCTTTCTTT. This encodes CASSWDRMNTEAFF. The chain links TRBV2 to TRBJ1-1; weak D call: TRBD1 (5 bases). V lost 5 bases, J lost 0 bases, and 10 bases lay in between. The CDR3 has 14 residues. Germline V gene sequence: CDR1 SNHLY, CDR2 FYNNEI. The full variable domain, with the rest looked up from reference TRBV2 and TRBJ1-1, is EPEVTQTPSHQVTQMGQEVILRCVPISNHLYFYWYRQILGQKVEFLVSFYNNEISEKSEIFDDQFSVERPDGSNFTLKIRSTKLEDSAMYFCASSWDRMNTEAFFGQGTRLTVV.